This T cell receptor beta chain derives from a study of cytomegalovirus exposure and HLA in healthy donors. Study-wide results and limits: Under in vitro conditions, three CMV-associated chains were confirmed as specific for CMV antigens. There were some public TCRs occurring in many donors, but most TCR sequences were rare.

A word on this clone: Antigen: not known.

The study ran its PCR with 60 Vbeta and 13 Jbeta primers. TCRdb's table, derived via immunoSEQ multiplex PCR, lists solely in-frame clones and lacks some. The sample has around 150,000 clones, 82% seen once. Germline assignment: CDR1 SGHTA and CDR2 FQGNSA. V lost 3 bases and J 5 bases, leaving 16 bases between the germline ends. This CDR3 has 15 residues. The sequencing input was PBMCs. The sequence was collected from a girl aged 10-17 years in good health and CMV-seropositive. This chain links TRBV7-2 with TRBJ2-5, with D maybe TRBD2 (5 bases). CDR3 nucleotide sequence: TGTGCCAGCAGCTTGAGCCGGGGATCGGGTGAGACCCAGTACTTC. It translates to CASSLSRGSGETQYF.